Listed below are T cell receptor beta chains from one sample, sequenced in a study of blood T cell repertoires in COVID-19. Repertoires were generated with immunoSEQ multiplex PCR, while TCRdb's copy carries only in-frame clones and drops some. The sample records approximately 60,000 clones, 80% to 90% being singletons. Sequencing used peripheral blood. These receptors originate from a man in his forties or fifties with active COVID-19. Both conserved end residues are part of each CDR3. Fields, in order: clone size, V gene, CDR3 length, D gene, J gene, CDR3 protein, CDR3 DNA. A D gene is named only where the DNA matches it firmly. Not all rows give a size; the values are once, few, many and, for expanded clones, a class.

clone size: -; V gene: TRBV6-5; CDR3 length: 15; D gene: TRBD1; J gene: TRBJ2-2; CDR3 protein: CASTGQPSNTGELFF; CDR3 DNA: TGTGCCAGCACGGGACAGCCCTCGAACACCGGGGAGCTGTTTTTT
clone size: -; V gene: TRBV5-1; CDR3 length: 14; D gene: -; J gene: TRBJ2-7; CDR3 protein: CASSLWAGPYEQYF; CDR3 DNA: TGCGCCAGCAGCTTGTGGGCAGGTCCCTACGAGCAGTACTTC
clone size: -; V gene: TRBV29-1; CDR3 length: 14; D gene: TRBD1; J gene: TRBJ2-3; CDR3 protein: CSVVQGARGDTQYF; CDR3 DNA: TGCAGCGTTGTCCAGGGGGCTAGGGGAGATACGCAGTATTTT
clone size: -; V gene: TRBV27; CDR3 length: 14; D gene: -; J gene: TRBJ1-5; CDR3 protein: CASSLRGADQPQHF; CDR3 DNA: TGTGCCAGCAGTTTACGGGGGGCAGATCAGCCCCAGCATTTT
clone size: few; V gene: TRBV2; CDR3 length: 13; D gene: -; J gene: TRBJ1-5; CDR3 protein: CASSVEGAQPQHF; CDR3 DNA: TGTGCCAGCAGTGTGGAAGGGGCCCAGCCCCAGCATTTT
clone size: once; V gene: TRBV28; CDR3 length: 15; D gene: -; J gene: TRBJ2-7; CDR3 protein: CASNSGSGSSYEQYF; CDR3 DNA: TGTGCCAGCAACTCGGGGTCGGGGAGCTCCTACGAGCAGTACTTC
clone size: -; V gene: TRBV7-9; CDR3 length: 13; D gene: -; J gene: TRBJ2-5; CDR3 protein: CASSFNQAETQYF; CDR3 DNA: TGTGCCAGCAGCTTTAATCAGGCAGAGACCCAGTACTTC
clone size: -; V gene: TRBV14; CDR3 length: 15; D gene: -; J gene: TRBJ1-2; CDR3 protein: CASSQEIGSIHGYTF; CDR3 DNA: TGTGCCAGCAGCCAAGAGATAGGGAGCATACATGGCTACACCTTC
clone size: -; V gene: TRBV19; CDR3 length: 15; D gene: -; J gene: TRBJ2-3; CDR3 protein: CASSTYRAGTDTQYF; CDR3 DNA: TGTGCCAGTAGTACGTACAGGGCTGGGACAGATACGCAGTATTTT
clone size: -; V gene: TRBV28; CDR3 length: 14; D gene: -; J gene: TRBJ2-7; CDR3 protein: CASSSAGSNDEQYF; CDR3 DNA: TGTGCCAGCAGTTCTGCCGGGAGTAACGACGAGCAGTACTTC
clone size: -; V gene: TRBV7-9; CDR3 length: 13; D gene: -; J gene: TRBJ2-7; CDR3 protein: CASSLDTGRGQYF; CDR3 DNA: TGTGCCAGCAGCTTAGATACGGGTCGAGGGCAGTACTTC
clone size: few; V gene: TRBV6-5; CDR3 length: 15; D gene: TRBD1; J gene: TRBJ1-1; CDR3 protein: CASTRQGQMNTEAFF; CDR3 DNA: TGTGCCAGCACCAGACAGGGGCAAATGAACACTGAAGCTTTCTTT
clone size: once; V gene: TRBV5-6; CDR3 length: 16; D gene: -; J gene: TRBJ2-4; CDR3 protein: CASSSADRLAKNIQYF; CDR3 DNA: TGTGCCAGCAGCTCAGCGGACAGACTAGCCAAAAACATTCAGTACTTC
clone size: once; V gene: TRBV19; CDR3 length: 11; D gene: -; J gene: TRBJ1-1; CDR3 protein: CASSTRQEAFF; CDR3 DNA: TGTGCCAGTAGTACCCGCCAGGAAGCTTTCTTT
clone size: medium-sized; V gene: TRBV7-9; CDR3 length: 14; D gene: -; J gene: TRBJ1-6; CDR3 protein: CASIPPGVNSPLHF; CDR3 DNA: TGTGCCAGCATCCCCCCGGGGGTAAATTCACCCCTCCACTTT
clone size: -; V gene: TRBV29-1; CDR3 length: 14; D gene: TRBD1; J gene: TRBJ2-7; CDR3 protein: CSVMTPGQNYEQYF; CDR3 DNA: TGCAGCGTCATGACGCCGGGACAGAACTACGAGCAGTACTTC
clone size: -; V gene: TRBV3-1/TRBV3-2; CDR3 length: 12; D gene: -; J gene: TRBJ1-2; CDR3 protein: CASSRPRDGYTF; CDR3 DNA: TGTGCCAGCAGCCGTCCGAGGGATGGCTACACCTTC
clone size: -; V gene: TRBV5-6; CDR3 length: 14; D gene: -; J gene: TRBJ2-7; CDR3 protein: CASSLNAFFYEQYF; CDR3 DNA: TGTGCCAGCAGCTTAAACGCGTTCTTCTACGAGCAGTACTTC
clone size: once; V gene: TRBV11-2; CDR3 length: 16; D gene: TRBD2; J gene: TRBJ2-7; CDR3 protein: CASSLPGLAQIRGQYF; CDR3 DNA: TGTGCCAGCAGCTTACCGGGACTAGCCCAAATACGAGGGCAGTACTTC
clone size: once; V gene: TRBV7-9; CDR3 length: 15; D gene: TRBD2; J gene: TRBJ2-7; CDR3 protein: CASSLALAGLPEQYF; CDR3 DNA: TGTGCCAGCAGCTTAGCCCTAGCGGGCCTTCCCGAGCAGTACTTC
clone size: -; V gene: TRBV4-2; CDR3 length: 13; D gene: -; J gene: TRBJ2-2; CDR3 protein: CASSQEVAGELFF; CDR3 DNA: TGTGCCAGCAGCCAGGAGGTGGCGGGGGAGCTGTTTTTT
clone size: -; V gene: TRBV28; CDR3 length: 15; D gene: TRBD2; J gene: TRBJ2-7; CDR3 protein: CASSQTSGGSYEQYF; CDR3 DNA: TGTGCCAGCAGCCAGACTAGCGGGGGTTCCTACGAGCAGTACTTC
clone size: -; V gene: TRBV10-3; CDR3 length: 15; D gene: -; J gene: TRBJ1-6; CDR3 protein: CAISNGGGSNSPLHF; CDR3 DNA: TGTGCCATCAGTAATGGGGGGGGGAGTAATTCACCCCTCCACTTT
clone size: -; V gene: TRBV7-9; CDR3 length: 15; D gene: TRBD2; J gene: TRBJ2-7; CDR3 protein: CASSQVLAGFDEQYF; CDR3 DNA: TGTGCCAGCAGCCAAGTACTAGCGGGATTTGACGAGCAGTACTTC
clone size: -; V gene: TRBV9; CDR3 length: 14; D gene: TRBD1; J gene: TRBJ2-5; CDR3 protein: CASSAGTEQETQYF; CDR3 DNA: TGTGCCAGCAGCGCCGGGACAGAACAAGAGACCCAGTACTTC
clone size: -; V gene: TRBV6-1; CDR3 length: 15; D gene: -; J gene: TRBJ1-4; CDR3 protein: CASRFQGSTNEKLFF; CDR3 DNA: TGTGCCAGCAGATTCCAGGGCTCAACTAATGAAAAACTGTTTTTT
clone size: -; V gene: TRBV6-6; CDR3 length: 13; D gene: -; J gene: TRBJ2-2; CDR3 protein: CASSDKNTGELFF; CDR3 DNA: TGTGCCAGCAGTGACAAAAACACCGGGGAGCTGTTTTTT
clone size: -; V gene: TRBV27; CDR3 length: 14; D gene: TRBD1; J gene: TRBJ2-2; CDR3 protein: CASARTGHTGELFF; CDR3 DNA: TGTGCCAGCGCCCGGACAGGACACACCGGGGAGCTGTTTTTT
clone size: once; V gene: TRBV28; CDR3 length: 13; D gene: -; J gene: TRBJ1-4; CDR3 protein: CASTQALNEKLFF; CDR3 DNA: TGTGCCAGCACCCAAGCACTTAATGAAAAACTGTTTTTT
clone size: once; V gene: TRBV28; CDR3 length: 15; D gene: -; J gene: TRBJ2-7; CDR3 protein: CASSPVGGILHEQYF; CDR3 DNA: TGTGCCAGCAGTCCTGTAGGCGGGATTCTCCACGAGCAGTACTTC
clone size: few; V gene: TRBV7-9; CDR3 length: 17; D gene: TRBD1; J gene: TRBJ1-6; CDR3 protein: CASSSTGASSYNSPLHF; CDR3 DNA: TGTGCCAGCAGCTCCACAGGGGCGAGCTCCTATAATTCACCCCTCCACTTT
clone size: -; V gene: TRBV5-1; CDR3 length: 15; D gene: -; J gene: TRBJ1-2; CDR3 protein: CASSLGGESNYGYTF; CDR3 DNA: TGCGCCAGCAGCTTGGGAGGAGAATCTAACTATGGCTACACCTTC
clone size: -; V gene: TRBV5-1; CDR3 length: 14; D gene: -; J gene: TRBJ1-2; CDR3 protein: CASSPEPGDYGYTF; CDR3 DNA: TGCGCCAGCAGCCCGGAGCCAGGGGACTATGGCTACACCTTC
clone size: -; V gene: TRBV18; CDR3 length: 14; D gene: -; J gene: TRBJ2-7; CDR3 protein: CASSPGVSAYEQYF; CDR3 DNA: TGTGCCAGCTCACCCGGGGTATCCGCCTACGAGCAGTACTTC